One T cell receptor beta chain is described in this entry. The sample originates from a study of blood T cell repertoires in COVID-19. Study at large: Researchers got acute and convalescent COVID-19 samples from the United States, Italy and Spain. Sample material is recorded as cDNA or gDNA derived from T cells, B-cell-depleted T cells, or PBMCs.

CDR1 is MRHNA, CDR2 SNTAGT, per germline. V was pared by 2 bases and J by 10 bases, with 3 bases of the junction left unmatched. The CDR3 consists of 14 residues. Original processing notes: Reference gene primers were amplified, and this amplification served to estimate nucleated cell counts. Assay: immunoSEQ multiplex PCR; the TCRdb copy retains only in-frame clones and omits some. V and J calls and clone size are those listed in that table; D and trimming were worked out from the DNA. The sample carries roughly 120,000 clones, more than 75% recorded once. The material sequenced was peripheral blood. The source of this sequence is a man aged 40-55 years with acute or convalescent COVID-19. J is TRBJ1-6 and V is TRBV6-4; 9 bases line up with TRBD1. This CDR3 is CASSDGTGKSPLHF. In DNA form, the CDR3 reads TGTGCCAGCAGTGACGGGACAGGGAAATCACCCCTCCACTTT.